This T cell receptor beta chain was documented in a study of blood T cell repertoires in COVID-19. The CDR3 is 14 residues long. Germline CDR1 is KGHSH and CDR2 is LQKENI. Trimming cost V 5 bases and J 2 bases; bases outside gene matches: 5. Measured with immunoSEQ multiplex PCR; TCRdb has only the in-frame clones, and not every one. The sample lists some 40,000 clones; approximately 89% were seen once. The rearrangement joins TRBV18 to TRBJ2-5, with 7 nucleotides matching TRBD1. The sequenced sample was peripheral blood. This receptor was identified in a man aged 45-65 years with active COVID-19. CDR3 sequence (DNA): TGTGCCAGCTCAACTTTGACAGGGCAAGAGACCCAGTACTTC. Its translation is CASSTLTGQETQYF.